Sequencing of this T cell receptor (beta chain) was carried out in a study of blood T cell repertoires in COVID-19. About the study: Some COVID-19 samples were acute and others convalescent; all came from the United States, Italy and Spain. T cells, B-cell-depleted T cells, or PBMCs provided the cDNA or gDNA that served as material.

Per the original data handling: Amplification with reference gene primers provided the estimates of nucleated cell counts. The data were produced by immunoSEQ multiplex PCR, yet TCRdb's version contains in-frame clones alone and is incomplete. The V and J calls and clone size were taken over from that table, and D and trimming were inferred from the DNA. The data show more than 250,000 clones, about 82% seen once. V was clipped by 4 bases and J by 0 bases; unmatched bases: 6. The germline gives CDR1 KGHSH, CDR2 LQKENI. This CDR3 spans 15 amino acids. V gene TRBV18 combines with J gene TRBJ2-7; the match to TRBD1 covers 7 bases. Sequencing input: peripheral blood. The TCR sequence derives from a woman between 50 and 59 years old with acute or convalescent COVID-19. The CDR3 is CASSRDRVSSYEQYF. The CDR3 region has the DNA TGTGCCAGCTCACGAGACAGGGTTAGCTCCTACGAGCAGTACTTC.